These T cell receptor beta chains were read from a single sample in a study of T-cell memory formation after mild COVID-19. TCRdb used MiXCR to reprocess the 5' RACE reads, holding one entry per CDR3 protein. The repertoire holds about 110,000 distinct CDR3 sequences, with about an eighth as singletons. Sequenced material: PBMCs or a T cell subset sorted from them (not recorded which). The source is an adult woman who had mild COVID-19 (a few samples of this study predate the infection). Cell type and time point are not known. Each CDR3 is given without its conserved first and last residue. D genes are given only for firm matches. Size is stated for part of the rows, as once, few or many counts, or as a class when the clone is expanded.

d_call	clone_size	v_call	j_call	cdr3_aa
TRBD2	few	TRBV12-3/TRBV12-4	TRBJ2-3	ASSLPTGLAVSDTQY
.	few	TRBV6-1	TRBJ2-3	ASSEPSPTLTDTQY
TRBD2	.	TRBV20-1	TRBJ2-1	SARGREGRNEQF
.	few	TRBV12-3/TRBV12-4	TRBJ2-7	ASSRPTGAYEQY
.	.	TRBV7-9	TRBJ2-3	ASSSEGSSTDTQY
TRBD1	many	TRBV29-1	TRBJ2-1	SVEHVGQGYNEQF
TRBD2	many	TRBV7-3	TRBJ2-5	ASSPGLAPETQY
TRBD2	few	TRBV11-3	TRBJ2-3	ASSIWEAPSGSTADTQY
.	.	TRBV5-1	TRBJ2-1	ASSLVGESDEQF
.	few	TRBV15	TRBJ2-2	ATSRDHGGLRELF
.	.	TRBV12-3/TRBV12-4	TRBJ1-2	ASTLGGENYGYT
TRBD2	.	TRBV24-1	TRBJ2-6	ATSDTRLAGEGGANVLT
TRBD1	.	TRBV7-9	TRBJ1-1	ASSHPTRGTEEAF
.	.	TRBV14	TRBJ2-3	ASSQERGSDYGEY
TRBD2	.	TRBV6-4	TRBJ2-1	ASSDSTSGSNEQF
.	many	TRBV5-1	TRBJ2-1	ASIGTGYNEQF
.	few	TRBV15	TRBJ2-5	ATSRDMATQETQY
.	many	TRBV6-5	TRBJ2-2	ASSTGQNTGELF
.	few	TRBV11-2	TRBJ1-6	ASSPLSVGGNSPLH
.	.	TRBV7-9	TRBJ1-4	ASSPRARSEKLF
.	.	TRBV5-6	TRBJ2-1	ASSSSDTGHGNEQF
.	.	TRBV2	TRBJ2-1	ASSVGRNEQF